Following are 17 T cell receptor beta chains from one sample sequenced in a study of Tregs in tolerant kidney transplant recipients. Related graft donors supplied nonmyeloablative bone marrow transplants, and mixed chimerism was transient. Sequencing used immunoSEQ multiplex PCR; TCRdb keeps in-frame clones, though not all of them. The table counts around 10,000 clones; 20% to 30% lies in the top ten. The source material was CD8+ T cells from blood (PBMCs), sampled 24 months after the transplant. The receptors derive from a human patient who received a combined kidney and bone marrow transplant. Some of these T cells may belong to the graft donor.

Incomplete CDR3 DNA: TGTGCCAGCAGCCCGATGGGGGCCGGAGAGACC. It encodes CASSPMGAGET. The whole CDR3 reads CASSPMGAGETQYF. V is TRBV7-9 and J is TRBJ2-5; possible D gene TRBD1, 6 bases. The read stops 3 residues short of the end of the CDR3; the missing end is completed from the germline J gene. Germline CDR1 is SEHNR and CDR2 is FQNEAQ (reference sequence). The CDR3 spans 14 residues. V was pared by 5 bases and J by 4 bases, with 14 bases between. Together with reference TRBV7-9 and TRBJ2-5, the CDR3 gives the full variable domain: DTGVSQNPRHKITKRGQNVTFRCDPISEHNRLYWYRQTLGQGPEFLTYFQNEAQLEKSRLLSDRFSAERPKGSFSTLEIQRTEQGDSAMYLCASSPMGAGETQYFGPGTRLLVL.

Concerning this clone: The read halts 3 residues ahead of the CDR3 end, with the missing end drawn from the germline J gene. This chain links TRBV2 with TRBJ2-7; 12 bases are a match to TRBD1. V shed 7 bases, J shed 5 bases, and the junction held 6 bases outside the gene matches. From germline, CDR1 is SNHLY and CDR2 FYNNEI. This CDR3 contains 14 residues. CDR3 region: CASTPGTGGDEQYF. The CDR3 DNA, read in part, is TGTGCCAGCACTCCTGGGACAGGGGGCGACGAG. The full variable domain, completed using reference TRBV2 and TRBJ2-7, is EPEVTQTPSHQVTQMGQEVILRCVPISNHLYFYWYRQILGQKVEFLVSFYNNEISEKSEIFDDQFSVERPDGSNFTLKIRSTKLEDSAMYFCASTPGTGGDEQYFGPGTRLTVT.

On this clone: With the read ending 3 residues before the CDR3 end, the germline J gene is used to fill in that end. The V and J genes are TRBV2 and TRBJ2-7, with 9 bases identical to TRBD2. Germline V gene lookup returns CDR1 SNHLY and CDR2 FYNNEI. J lost 2 bases, V lost 6 bases, and 2 bases had no gene match. This CDR3 region has 13 residues. CDR3 DNA, as far as it was read: TGTGCCAGCAGACGACTAGCGGCCTACGAG. Translation: CASRRLAAYE. The complete CDR3 sequence is CASRRLAAYEQYF.

Points on this clone: The missing CDR3 end, 3 residues past where the read stops, is filled in from the germline J gene. The chain employs TRBV5-1 and TRBJ2-2; maybe TRBD1 (5 bases). The CDR3 runs to 17 residues. V lost 2 bases and J 3 bases, leaving 17 bases between the germline ends. Germline V gene lookup returns CDR1 SGHRS and CDR2 YFSETQ. The part of the CDR3 DNA that was read is TGCGCCAGCAGCTTAGGGGTGGCGCAGTCGGACACCGGGGAG. It yields the protein CASSLGVAQSDTGE. The CDR3 in full is CASSLGVAQSDTGELFF.

Worth noting for this clone: From the germline J gene comes the end of the CDR3, since the read stops 3 residues before it. This sequence joins TRBV5-1 and TRBJ2-7; 7 nucleotides match TRBD1. This CDR3 spans 15 amino acids. Looked up from germline, CDR1 is SGHRS and CDR2 is YFSETQ. The V and J ends lost 4 bases and 0 bases, in that order; junction bases with no gene match: 7. The CDR3: CASSNQQGPSYEQYF. CDR3 DNA, as far as it was read: TGCGCCAGCAGCAATCAACAGGGGCCCTCCTACGAG.

Of note for this clone: The read ends 3 residues early relative to the CDR3; the germline J gene fills the gap. The chain joins TRBV4-1 to TRBJ1-2; D might be TRBD1 (6 bases). CDR1 MGHRA and CDR2 YSYEKL come from the germline V gene. The CDR3 contains 16 residues. The part of the CDR3 DNA that was read is TGCGCCAGCAGCCAAGATAAACAGGGATGGGAGAGGGGC. Translated, it gives CASSQDKQGWERG. The entire CDR3 reads CASSQDKQGWERGYTF.

Of note for this clone: The read stops 3 residues short of the end of the CDR3; the missing end is completed from the germline J gene. The chain recombines TRBV20-1 with TRBJ2-7, with 7 bases matching TRBD1. V was pared by 4 bases and J by 4 bases, with 16 bases of the junction left unmatched. Germline CDR1 is DFQATT and CDR2 is SNEGSKA (reference sequence). The CDR3 runs to 16 residues. This chain's CDR3 is CSAKAISRDSLYEQYF. The sequenced part of the CDR3 DNA is TGCAGTGCTAAGGCGATCAGCCGGGACAGCTTATACGAG.

To note about this clone: The read ends 3 residues shy of where the CDR3 ends; the end is completed using the germline J gene. V and J are TRBV19 and TRBJ1-5, with 7 bases that match TRBD1. The germline CDR1 and CDR2 sequences are LNHDA and SQIVND (reference sequence). The CDR3 runs to 17 residues. V shed 4 bases, J shed 0 bases, and the junction held 9 bases outside the gene matches. CDR3 sequence: CASSTREGAYSNQPQHF. Incomplete CDR3 DNA: TGTGCCAGTAGTACCCGAGAGGGGGCGTATAGCAATCAGCCC.

Note on this clone: Read data end 3 residues before the CDR3 end; the end is taken from the germline J gene. The J gene is TRBJ1-1, the V gene TRBV5-1, with D perhaps TRBD1 (6 bases). The CDR3 is 16 residues long. Germline V CDR1 and CDR2: SGHRS, YFSETQ. V lost 3 bases and J 0 bases, leaving 15 bases between the germline ends. The sequenced part of the CDR3 DNA is TGCGCCAGCAGCTATTGGGGGCAGAAAATGAACACTGAA. This translates into CASSYWGQKMNTE. The whole CDR3 sequence reads CASSYWGQKMNTEAFF.

Concerning this clone: The CDR3 is cut off 3 residues early in the read; its end comes from the germline J gene. Within the sample, other DNA sequences also encode this same CDR3. The chain carries TRBV5-1 and TRBJ2-7; perhaps TRBD1 as D (6 bases). In germline, CDR1 is SGHRS, CDR2 YFSETQ. The CDR3 covers 15 residues. V gave up 2 bases and J gave up 1 base, with 13 bases separating them. This chain's CDR3 is CASSLQTGSSYEQYF. The covered CDR3 bases are TGCGCCAGCAGCTTACAAACAGGGAGTTCCTACGAG.

Worth noting for this clone: The read is 3 residues too short to cover the CDR3 end, so that end is filled in from the germline J gene. V is TRBV11-3 and J is TRBJ2-1; the D gene is possibly TRBD2 (5 bases). This CDR3 contains 15 residues. Germline V gene lookup returns CDR1 SGHNT and CDR2 YENEEA. V shed 5 bases and J shed 3 bases, with 14 bases lying between them. The CDR3 spells CASSPLGVNYNEQFF. The sequenced CDR3 bases are TGTGCCAGCAGCCCCCTCGGGGTCAACTACAATGAG.

Concerning this clone: The sequence runs out 3 residues before the end of the CDR3; the remainder is reconstructed from the germline J gene. The chain recombines TRBV5-5 with TRBJ2-1; the D gene is possibly TRBD2 (5 bases). In germline, CDR1 is SGHKS, CDR2 YYEKEE (reference sequence). The ends were cut back, 1 base at V and 9 bases at J, with 11 bases in the middle. The CDR3 covers 13 residues. CDR3 bases read: TGTGCCAGCAGCTTGATCCGGGCGGGTGAG. Its protein is CASSLIRAGE. The CDR3 in full is CASSLIRAGEQFF.

Details on this clone: The read falls 3 residues short of the CDR3 end, and the missing part is taken from the germline J gene. The chain employs TRBV5-5 and TRBJ1-3; possibly TRBD1 for D (6 bases). The CDR3 has 15 amino acids. From germline, CDR1 is SGHKS and CDR2 YYEKEE (reference sequence). V lost 2 bases and J 0 bases, leaving 9 bases between the germline ends. CDR3 sequence reads: CASSLRGNSGNTIYF. The covered CDR3 bases are TGTGCCAGCAGCTTAAGGGGGAACTCTGGAAACACC.

Concerning this clone itself: The read halts 3 residues ahead of the CDR3 end, with the missing end drawn from the germline J gene. The chain uses TRBV19 and TRBJ2-3; 12 bases are shared with TRBD2. CDR3 length: 17 amino acids. The V gene's germline CDR1 is LNHDA and CDR2 SQIVND (reference sequence). J lost 4 bases, V lost 7 bases, and 12 bases had no gene match. The CDR3 loop reads CASTQSRLAGDSDTQYF. The covered CDR3 bases are TGTGCCAGTACCCAGTCAAGACTAGCGGGAGATTCAGATACG.

Note on this clone: The CDR3 goes on 3 residues after the read ends, and that part is filled in from the germline J gene. V is TRBV11-2 and J is TRBJ1-1; D possibly corresponds to TRBD1 (5 bases). There are 13 residues in the CDR3. Trimming took off 3 bases at V and 4 bases at J, with 9 bases between the two ends. Germline V CDR1 and CDR2: SGHAT, FQNNGV. The CDR3 bases that were read are TGTGCCAGCAGCTTGGGACTCATCACTGAA. Translated: CASSLGLITE. The whole CDR3 region reads CASSLGLITEAFF.

A remark on this clone: The read falls 3 residues short of the CDR3 end, and the missing part is taken from the germline J gene. The V call is TRBV10-3, the J call TRBJ1-1, with TRBD1 as a possible D gene (5 bases). With 2 bases removed from V and 4 bases from J, the gap between germline ends came to 8 bases. CDR1 is ENHRY and CDR2 is SYGVKD in the germline V gene. The CDR3 covers 13 residues. CDR3 loop: CAISEGGATEAFF. The sequenced part of the CDR3 DNA is TGTGCCATCAGTGAGGGTGGGGCCACTGAA.

CDR3 loop: CASSPSGSAYEQYF. The covered CDR3 bases are TGTGCCAGCAGCCCGAGCGGGAGTGCCTACGAG. The chain joins TRBV7-9 to TRBJ2-7, with TRBD2 matching over 8 bases. The CDR3 end is not reached by the read, which stops 3 residues before it; the germline J gene fills it in. V gave up 5 bases and J gave up 2 bases; unmatched junction bases: 5. Germline-derived CDR1 and CDR2 are SEHNR and FQNEAQ (reference sequence). The CDR3 consists of 14 residues.